These 2 T cell receptor beta chains were all obtained from the same sample, sequenced in a study of OX40 agonist ivuxolimab in advanced cancers. The assay was immunoSEQ multiplex PCR, and TCRdb's table has in-frame clones only and misses some. This table holds more than 80,000 clones, more than 85% found once. The sequenced sample was CD4+ or CD8+ T cells sorted from blood, obtained in a trial of the OX40 agonist ivuxolimab. These receptors were obtained from an adult with an advanced solid tumor such as melanoma, head and neck, liver or kidney cancer.

The chain recombines TRBV28 with TRBJ2-7; D could derive from TRBD1 or TRBD2 (5 bases each). The CDR3 extends over 13 amino acids. Germline CDR1 MDHEN, CDR2 SYDVKM. Trimming cost V 6 bases and J 7 bases, with 16 bases left between them. CDR3 in DNA: TGTGCCAGCAGGGGGGACCTAGTTGGTGAGCAGTACTTC. It is translated as CASRGDLVGEQYF.

The chain has TRBV10-3 and TRBJ2-1, with 11 bases aligning to TRBD2. The germline CDR1 and CDR2 sequences are ENHRY and SYGVKD. CDR3 length: 16 amino acids. The J segment lost 4 bases and the V segment lost 0 bases, leaving 2 bases of the junction unmatched. The DNA of the CDR3 is TGTGCCATCAGTGAGTCCGGGACTAGCGGTTACAATGAGCAGTTCTTC. Translation gives CAISESGTSGYNEQFF.